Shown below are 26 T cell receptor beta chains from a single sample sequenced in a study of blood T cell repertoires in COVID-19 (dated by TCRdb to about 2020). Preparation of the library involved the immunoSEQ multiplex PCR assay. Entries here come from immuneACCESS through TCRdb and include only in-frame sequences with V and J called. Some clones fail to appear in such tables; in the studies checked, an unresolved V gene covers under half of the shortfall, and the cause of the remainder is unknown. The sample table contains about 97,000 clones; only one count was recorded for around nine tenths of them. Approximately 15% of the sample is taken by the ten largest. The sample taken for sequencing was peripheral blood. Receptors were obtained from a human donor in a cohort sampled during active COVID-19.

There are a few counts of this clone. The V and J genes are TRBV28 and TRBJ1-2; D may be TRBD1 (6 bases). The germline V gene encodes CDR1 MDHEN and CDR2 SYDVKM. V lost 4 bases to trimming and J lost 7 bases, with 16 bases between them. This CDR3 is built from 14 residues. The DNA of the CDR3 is TGTGCCAGCAGTTCCGGGACAATGGCAAGTGGCTACACCTTC. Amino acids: CASSSGTMASGYTF.

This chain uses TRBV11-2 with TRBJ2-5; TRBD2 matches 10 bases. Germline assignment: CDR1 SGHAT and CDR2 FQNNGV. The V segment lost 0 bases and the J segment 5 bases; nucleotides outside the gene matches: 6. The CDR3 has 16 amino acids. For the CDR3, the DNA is TGTGCCAGCAGCTTAGATCGGGGAGCGGGGGGGGAGACCCAGTACTTC. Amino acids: CASSLDRGAGGETQYF. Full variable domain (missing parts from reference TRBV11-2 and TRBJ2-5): EAGVAQSPRYKIIEKRQSVAFWCNPISGHATLYWYQQILGQGPKLLIQFQNNGVVDDSQLPKDRFSAERLKGVDSTLKIQPAKLEDSAVYLCASSLDRGAGGETQYFGPGTRLLVL.

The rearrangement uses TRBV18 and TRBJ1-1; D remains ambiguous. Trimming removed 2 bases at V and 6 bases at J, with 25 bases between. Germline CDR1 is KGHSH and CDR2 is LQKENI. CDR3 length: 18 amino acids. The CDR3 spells CASSPARGGGLPYAEAFF. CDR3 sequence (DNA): TGTGCCAGCTCACCAGCCCGAGGAGGAGGCTTGCCTTACGCTGAAGCTTTCTTT. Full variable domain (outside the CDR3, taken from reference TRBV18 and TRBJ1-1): NAGVMQNPRHLVRRRGQEARLRCSPMKGHSHVYWYRQLPEEGLKFMVYLQKENIIDESGMPKERFSAEFPKEGPSILRIQQVVRGDSAAYFCASSPARGGGLPYAEAFFGQGTRLTVV.

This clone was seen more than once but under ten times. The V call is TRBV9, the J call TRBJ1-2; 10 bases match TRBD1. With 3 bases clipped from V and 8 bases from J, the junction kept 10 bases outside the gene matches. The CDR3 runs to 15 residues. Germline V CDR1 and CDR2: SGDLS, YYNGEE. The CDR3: CASSAKSGTGEGYTF. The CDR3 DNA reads TGTGCCAGCAGCGCAAAGTCCGGGACAGGGGAAGGCTACACCTTC.

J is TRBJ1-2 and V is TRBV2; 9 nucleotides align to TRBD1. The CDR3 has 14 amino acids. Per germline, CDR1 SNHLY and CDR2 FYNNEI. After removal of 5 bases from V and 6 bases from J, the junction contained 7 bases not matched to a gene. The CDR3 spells CASSTQQGAHGYTF. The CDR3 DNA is TGTGCCAGCAGTACCCAACAGGGGGCGCATGGCTACACCTTC. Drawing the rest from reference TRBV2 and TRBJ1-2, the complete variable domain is EPEVTQTPSHQVTQMGQEVILRCVPISNHLYFYWYRQILGQKVEFLVSFYNNEISEKSEIFDDQFSVERPDGSNFTLKIRSTKLEDSAMYFCASSTQQGAHGYTFGSGTRLTVV.

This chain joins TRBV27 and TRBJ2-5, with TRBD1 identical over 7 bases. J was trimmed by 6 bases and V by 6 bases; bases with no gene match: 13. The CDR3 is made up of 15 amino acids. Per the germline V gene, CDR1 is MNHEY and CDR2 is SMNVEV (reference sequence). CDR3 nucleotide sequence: TGTGCCAGCAGGCCGAGACAGGGAAGTATGAAGACCCAGTACTTC. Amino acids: CASRPRQGSMKTQYF.

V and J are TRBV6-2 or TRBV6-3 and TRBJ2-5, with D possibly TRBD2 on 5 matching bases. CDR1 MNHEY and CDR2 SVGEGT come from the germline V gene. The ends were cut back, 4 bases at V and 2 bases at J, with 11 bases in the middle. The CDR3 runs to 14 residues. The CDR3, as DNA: TGTGCCAGCAGTTGGAGGAGCCCGCAAGAGACCCAGTACTTC. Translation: CASSWRSPQETQYF.

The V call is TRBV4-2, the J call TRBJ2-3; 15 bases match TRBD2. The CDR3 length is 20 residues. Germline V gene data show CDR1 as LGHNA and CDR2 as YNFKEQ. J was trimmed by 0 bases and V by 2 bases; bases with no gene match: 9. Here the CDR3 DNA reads TGTGCCAGCAGCCAAAAGACCCGGACTAGCGGGGGGGCTAGCACAGATACGCAGTATTTT. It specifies CASSQKTRTSGGASTDTQYF.

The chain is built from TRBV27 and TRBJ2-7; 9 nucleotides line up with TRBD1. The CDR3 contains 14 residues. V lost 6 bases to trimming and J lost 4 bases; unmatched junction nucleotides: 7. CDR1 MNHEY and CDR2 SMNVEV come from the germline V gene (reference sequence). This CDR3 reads CASSPGQGRYEQYF. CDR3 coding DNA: TGTGCCAGCAGCCCGGGACAGGGAAGGTACGAGCAGTACTTC.

CDR3 sequence: CASSLDRGIWGEQYF. CDR3 DNA sequence: TGTGCCAGCAGCTTAGACAGGGGGATATGGGGCGAGCAGTACTTC. The chain carries TRBV7-9 and TRBJ2-7, with 8 bases aligning to TRBD1. Germline CDR1 SEHNR, CDR2 FQNEAQ (reference sequence). The CDR3 length is 15 residues. The V segment lost 1 base and the J segment 6 bases; nucleotides outside the gene matches: 8.

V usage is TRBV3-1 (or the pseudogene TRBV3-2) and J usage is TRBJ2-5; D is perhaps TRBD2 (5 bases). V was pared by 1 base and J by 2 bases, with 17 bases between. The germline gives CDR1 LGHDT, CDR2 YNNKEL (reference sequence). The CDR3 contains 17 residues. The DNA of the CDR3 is TGTGCCAGCAGCCAAGGTCTGCTAGGACTTGTTCAAGAGACCCAGTACTTC. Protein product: CASSQGLLGLVQETQYF.

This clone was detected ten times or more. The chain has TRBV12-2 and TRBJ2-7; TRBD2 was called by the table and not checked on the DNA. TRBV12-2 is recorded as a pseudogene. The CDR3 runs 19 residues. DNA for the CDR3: TGTGCAAGTCGCTTACCCCATCCGGGACTAGCTAATACGAGGAACGAGCAGTACTTC. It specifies CASRLPHPGLANTRNEQYF.

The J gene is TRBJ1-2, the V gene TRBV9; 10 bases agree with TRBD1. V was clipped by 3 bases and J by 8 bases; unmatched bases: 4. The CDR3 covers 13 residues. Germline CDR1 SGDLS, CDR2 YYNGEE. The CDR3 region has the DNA TGTGCCAGCAGCGCCGGGACAGGGGACGGCTACACCTTC. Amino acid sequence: CASSAGTGDGYTF.

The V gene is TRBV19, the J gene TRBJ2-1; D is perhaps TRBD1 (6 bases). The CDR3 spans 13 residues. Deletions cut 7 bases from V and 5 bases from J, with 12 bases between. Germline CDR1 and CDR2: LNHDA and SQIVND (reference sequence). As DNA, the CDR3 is TGTGCCAGTACCCCCGGGACACACAATGAGCAGTTCTTC. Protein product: CASTPGTHNEQFF.

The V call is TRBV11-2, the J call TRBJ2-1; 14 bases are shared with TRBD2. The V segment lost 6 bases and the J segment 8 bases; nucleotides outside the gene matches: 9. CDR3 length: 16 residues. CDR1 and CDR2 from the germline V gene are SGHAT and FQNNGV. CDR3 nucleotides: TGTGCCAGCAGACCCCCGGGACTAGCGGGGGTGCATGAGCAGTTCTTC. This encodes CASRPPGLAGVHEQFF. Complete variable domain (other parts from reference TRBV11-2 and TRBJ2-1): EAGVAQSPRYKIIEKRQSVAFWCNPISGHATLYWYQQILGQGPKLLIQFQNNGVVDDSQLPKDRFSAERLKGVDSTLKIQPAKLEDSAVYLCASRPPGLAGVHEQFFGPGTRLTVL.

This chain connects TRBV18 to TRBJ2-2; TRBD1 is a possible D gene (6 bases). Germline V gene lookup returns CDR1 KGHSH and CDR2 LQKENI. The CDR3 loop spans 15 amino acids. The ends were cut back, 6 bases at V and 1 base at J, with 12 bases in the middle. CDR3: CASSPGRGNTGELFF. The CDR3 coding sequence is TGTGCCAGCTCCCCGGGCAGGGGGAACACCGGGGAGCTGTTTTTT. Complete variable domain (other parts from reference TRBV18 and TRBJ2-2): NAGVMQNPRHLVRRRGQEARLRCSPMKGHSHVYWYRQLPEEGLKFMVYLQKENIIDESGMPKERFSAEFPKEGPSILRIQQVVRGDSAAYFCASSPGRGNTGELFFGEGSRLTVL.

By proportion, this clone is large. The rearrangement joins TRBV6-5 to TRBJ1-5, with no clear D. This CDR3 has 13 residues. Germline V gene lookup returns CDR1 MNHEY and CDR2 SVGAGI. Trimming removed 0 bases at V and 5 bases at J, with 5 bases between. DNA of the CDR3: TGTGCCAGCAGTTACTCCGGGGATCAGCCCCAGCATTTT. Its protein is CASSYSGDQPQHF.

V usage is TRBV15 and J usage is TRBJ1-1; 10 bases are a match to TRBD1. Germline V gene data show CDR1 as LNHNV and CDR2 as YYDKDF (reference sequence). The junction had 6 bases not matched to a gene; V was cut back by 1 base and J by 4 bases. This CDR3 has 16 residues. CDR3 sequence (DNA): TGTGCCACCAGCAGAGGGAAGGGACAGGGGAGCACTGAAGCTTTCTTT. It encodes CATSRGKGQGSTEAFF.

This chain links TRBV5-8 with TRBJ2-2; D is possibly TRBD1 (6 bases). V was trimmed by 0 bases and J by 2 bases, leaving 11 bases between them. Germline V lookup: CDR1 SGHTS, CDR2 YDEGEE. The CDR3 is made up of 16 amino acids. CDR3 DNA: TGTGCCAGCAGCTTGGGTGGGGGCCCTAACACCGGGGAGCTGTTTTTT. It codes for CASSLGGGPNTGELFF.

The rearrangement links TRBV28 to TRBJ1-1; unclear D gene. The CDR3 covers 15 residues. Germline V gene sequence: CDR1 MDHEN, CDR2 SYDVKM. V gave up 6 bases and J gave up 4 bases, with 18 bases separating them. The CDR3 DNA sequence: TGTGCCAGCAGGTCGATTGGGAGCGGACCCACTGAAGCTTTCTTT. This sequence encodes CASRSIGSGPTEAFF.

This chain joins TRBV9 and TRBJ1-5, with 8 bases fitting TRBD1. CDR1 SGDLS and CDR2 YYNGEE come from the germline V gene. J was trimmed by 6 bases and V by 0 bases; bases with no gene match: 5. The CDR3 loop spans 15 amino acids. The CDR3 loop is CASSVGQGFRQPQHF. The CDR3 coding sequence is TGTGCCAGCAGCGTAGGACAGGGGTTTCGTCAGCCCCAGCATTTT.

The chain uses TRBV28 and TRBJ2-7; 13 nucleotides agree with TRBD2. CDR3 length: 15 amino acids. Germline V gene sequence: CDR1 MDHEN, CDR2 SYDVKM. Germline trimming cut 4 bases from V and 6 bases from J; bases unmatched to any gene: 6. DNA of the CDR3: TGTGCCAGCAGTTCCGGGACTAGCGGGATCCGCGAGCAGTACTTC. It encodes CASSSGTSGIREQYF.

The DNA for the CDR3 is TGTGCCATCAGGGCCCCTTACAGGGGGCGAAACTATGGCTACACCTTC. Translation: CAIRAPYRGRNYGYTF. The chain recombines TRBV10-3 with TRBJ1-2, with 9 positions matching TRBD1. The CDR3 spans 16 residues. V trimming: 6 bases; J trimming: 2 bases; junction bases outside the gene matches: 10. The germline gives CDR1 ENHRY, CDR2 SYGVKD.

Written as DNA, the CDR3 is TGTGCCAGCAGTGCACTCCAAGAGACCCAGTACTTC. Protein product: CASSALQETQYF. This chain links TRBV6-4 with TRBJ2-5; D unresolved. CDR1 is MRHNA, CDR2 SNTAGT, per germline. V was pared by 4 bases and J by 1 base, with 4 bases between. This CDR3 spans 12 amino acids.

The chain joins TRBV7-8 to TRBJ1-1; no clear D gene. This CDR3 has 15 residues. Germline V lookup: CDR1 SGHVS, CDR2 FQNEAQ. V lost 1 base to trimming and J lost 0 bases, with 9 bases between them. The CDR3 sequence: CASSLDIGVNTEAFF. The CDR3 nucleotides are TGTGCCAGCAGCTTAGATATCGGAGTGAACACTGAAGCTTTCTTT. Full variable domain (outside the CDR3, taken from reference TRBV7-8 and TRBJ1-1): GAGVSQSPRYKVAKRGQDVALRCDPISGHVSLFWYQQALGQGPEFLTYFQNEAQLDKSGLPSDRFFAERPEGSVSTLKIQRTQQEDSAVYLCASSLDIGVNTEAFFGQGTRLTVV.

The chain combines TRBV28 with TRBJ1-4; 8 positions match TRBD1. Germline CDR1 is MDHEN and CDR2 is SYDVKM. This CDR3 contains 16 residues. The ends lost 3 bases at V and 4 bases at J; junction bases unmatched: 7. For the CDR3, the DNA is TGTGCCAGCAGTTTCGTGCAGGGGGCTGGTAATGAAAAACTGTTTTTT. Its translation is CASSFVQGAGNEKLFF.